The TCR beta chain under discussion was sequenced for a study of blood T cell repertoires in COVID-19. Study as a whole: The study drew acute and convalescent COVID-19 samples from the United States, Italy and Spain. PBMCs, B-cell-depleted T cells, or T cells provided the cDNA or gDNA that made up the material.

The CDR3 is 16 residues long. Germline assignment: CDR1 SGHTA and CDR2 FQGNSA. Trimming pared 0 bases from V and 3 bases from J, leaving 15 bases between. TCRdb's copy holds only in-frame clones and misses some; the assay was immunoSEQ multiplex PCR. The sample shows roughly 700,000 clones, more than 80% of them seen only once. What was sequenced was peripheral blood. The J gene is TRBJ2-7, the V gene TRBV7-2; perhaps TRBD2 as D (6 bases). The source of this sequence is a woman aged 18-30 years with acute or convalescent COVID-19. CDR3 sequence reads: CASSLAAEGYRYEQYF. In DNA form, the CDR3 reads TGTGCCAGCAGCTTAGCCGCGGAGGGTTACCGCTACGAGCAGTACTTC.